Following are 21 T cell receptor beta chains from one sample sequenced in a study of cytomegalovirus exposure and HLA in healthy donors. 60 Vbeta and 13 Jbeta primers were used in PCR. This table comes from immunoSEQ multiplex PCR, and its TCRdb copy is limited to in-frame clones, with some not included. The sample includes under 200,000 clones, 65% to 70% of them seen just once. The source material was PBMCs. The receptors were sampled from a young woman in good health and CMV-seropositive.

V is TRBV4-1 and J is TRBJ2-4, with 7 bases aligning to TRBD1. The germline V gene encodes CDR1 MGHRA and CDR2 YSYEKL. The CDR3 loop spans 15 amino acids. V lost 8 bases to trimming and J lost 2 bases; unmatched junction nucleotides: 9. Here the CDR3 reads CASAGDRETKNIQYF. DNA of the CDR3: TGCGCCAGCGCCGGCGACAGGGAAACCAAAAACATTCAGTACTTC.

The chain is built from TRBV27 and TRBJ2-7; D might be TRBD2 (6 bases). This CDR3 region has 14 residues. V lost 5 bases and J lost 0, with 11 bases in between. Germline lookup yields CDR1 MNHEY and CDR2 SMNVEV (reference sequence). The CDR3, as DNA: TGTGCCAGCAGTGCGGGACTTAGCTCCTACGAGCAGTACTTC. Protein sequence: CASSAGLSSYEQYF.

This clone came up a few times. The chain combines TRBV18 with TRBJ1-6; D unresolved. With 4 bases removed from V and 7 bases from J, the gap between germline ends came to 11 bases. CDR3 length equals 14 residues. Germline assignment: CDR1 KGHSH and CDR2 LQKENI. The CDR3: CASSRGIGNSPLHF. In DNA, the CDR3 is TGTGCCAGCTCACGAGGCATAGGAAATTCACCCCTCCACTTT.

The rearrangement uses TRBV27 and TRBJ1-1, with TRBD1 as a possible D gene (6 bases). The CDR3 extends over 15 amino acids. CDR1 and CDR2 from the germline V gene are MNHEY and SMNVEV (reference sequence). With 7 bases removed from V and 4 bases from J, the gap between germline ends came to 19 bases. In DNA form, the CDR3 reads TGTGCCAGCACCGACTATTCAGGGGCCAGCACTGAAGCTTTCTTT. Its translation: CASTDYSGASTEAFF.

Written as DNA, the CDR3 is TGTGCCAGCAGTACCAGACAGGGCGGCGGGAACACTGAAGCTTTCTTT. This translates into CASSTRQGGGNTEAFF. The chain uses TRBV27 and TRBJ1-1; 7 nucleotides line up with TRBD1. The CDR3 contains 16 residues. In germline, CDR1 is MNHEY, CDR2 SMNVEV (reference sequence). With V trimmed by 5 bases and J by 1 base, 10 bases remained unmatched.

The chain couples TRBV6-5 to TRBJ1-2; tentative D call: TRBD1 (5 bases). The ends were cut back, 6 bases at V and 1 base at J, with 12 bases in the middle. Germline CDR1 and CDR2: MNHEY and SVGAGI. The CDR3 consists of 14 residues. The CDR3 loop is CASSYGQGNYGYTF. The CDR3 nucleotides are TGTGCCAGCAGCTACGGTCAGGGTAACTATGGCTACACCTTC.

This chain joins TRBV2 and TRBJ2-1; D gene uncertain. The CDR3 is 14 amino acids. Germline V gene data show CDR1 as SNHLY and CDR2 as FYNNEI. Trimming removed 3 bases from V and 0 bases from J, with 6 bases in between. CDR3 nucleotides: TGTGCCAGCAGTGATGAGAACTCCTACAATGAGCAGTTCTTC. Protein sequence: CASSDENSYNEQFF.

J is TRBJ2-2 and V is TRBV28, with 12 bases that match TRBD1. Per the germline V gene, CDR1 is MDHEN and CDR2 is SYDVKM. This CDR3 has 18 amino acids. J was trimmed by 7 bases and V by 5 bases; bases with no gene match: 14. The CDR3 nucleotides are TGTGCCAGCAGTCCCCTTATCTGGGACAGGGGGCAAGTCGGGGAGCTGTTTTTT. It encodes CASSPLIWDRGQVGELFF. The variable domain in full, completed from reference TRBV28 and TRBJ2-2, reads DVKVTQSSRYLVKRTGEKVFLECVQDMDHENMFWYRQDPGLGLRLIYFSYDVKMKEKGDIPEGYSVSREKKERFSLILESASTNQTSMYLCASSPLIWDRGQVGELFFGEGSRLTVL.

This CDR3 is CASSLRTSGGQETQYF. For the CDR3, the DNA is TGTGCCAGCAGCTTAAGGACTAGCGGGGGGCAAGAGACCCAGTACTTC. The chain joins TRBV13 to TRBJ2-5; 14 bases line up with TRBD2. The CDR3 runs 16 residues. V lost 2 bases, J lost 2 bases, and 1 base stayed unmatched. CDR1 PRHDT and CDR2 FYEKMQ come from the germline V gene (reference sequence).

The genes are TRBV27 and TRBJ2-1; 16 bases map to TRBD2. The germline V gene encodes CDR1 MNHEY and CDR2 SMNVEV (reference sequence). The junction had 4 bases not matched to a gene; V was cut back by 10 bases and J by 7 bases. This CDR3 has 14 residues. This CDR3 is CATQGLAGGNEQFF. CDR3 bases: TGTGCCACTCAGGGACTAGCGGGAGGGAATGAGCAGTTCTTC.

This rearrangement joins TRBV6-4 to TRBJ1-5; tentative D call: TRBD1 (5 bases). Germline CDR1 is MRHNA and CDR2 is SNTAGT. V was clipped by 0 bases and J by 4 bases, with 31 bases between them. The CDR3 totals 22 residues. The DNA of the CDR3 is TGTGCCAGCAGTGACTCTTTAACGGGGACCTTGGCGGGGCCTCGGAGAAATCAGCCCCAGCATTTT. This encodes CASSDSLTGTLAGPRRNQPQHF.

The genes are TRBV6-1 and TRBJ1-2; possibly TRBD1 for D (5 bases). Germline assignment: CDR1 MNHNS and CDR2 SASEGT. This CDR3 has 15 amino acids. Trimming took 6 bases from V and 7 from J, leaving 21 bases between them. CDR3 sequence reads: CASRITGGIGGGYTF. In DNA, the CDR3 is TGTGCCAGCAGAATCACGGGAGGTATTGGGGGTGGCTACACCTTC.

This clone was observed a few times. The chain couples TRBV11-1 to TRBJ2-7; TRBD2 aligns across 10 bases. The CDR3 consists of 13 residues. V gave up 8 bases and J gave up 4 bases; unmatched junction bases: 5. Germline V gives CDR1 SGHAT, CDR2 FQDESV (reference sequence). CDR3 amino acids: CASGLAERYEQYF. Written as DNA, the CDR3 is TGTGCCAGCGGACTAGCGGAACGATACGAGCAGTACTTC.

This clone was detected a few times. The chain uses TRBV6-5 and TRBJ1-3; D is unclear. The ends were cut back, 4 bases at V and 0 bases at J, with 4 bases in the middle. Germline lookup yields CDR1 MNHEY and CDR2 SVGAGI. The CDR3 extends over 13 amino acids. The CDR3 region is CASSSNSGNTIYF. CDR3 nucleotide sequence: TGTGCCAGCAGTTCCAACTCTGGAAACACCATATATTTT.

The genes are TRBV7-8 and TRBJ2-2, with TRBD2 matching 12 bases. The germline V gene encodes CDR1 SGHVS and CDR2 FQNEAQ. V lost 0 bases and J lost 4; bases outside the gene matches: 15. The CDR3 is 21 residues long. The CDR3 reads CASSLALMTSGGPWFTGELFF. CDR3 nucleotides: TGTGCCAGCAGCTTAGCTCTGATGACTAGCGGGGGCCCTTGGTTCACCGGGGAGCTGTTTTTT.

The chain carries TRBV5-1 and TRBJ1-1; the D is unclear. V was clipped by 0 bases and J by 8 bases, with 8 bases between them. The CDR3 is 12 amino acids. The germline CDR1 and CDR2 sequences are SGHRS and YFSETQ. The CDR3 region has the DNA TGCGCCAGCAGCTTGGCGCCGGGGGAAGCTTTCTTT. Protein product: CASSLAPGEAFF.

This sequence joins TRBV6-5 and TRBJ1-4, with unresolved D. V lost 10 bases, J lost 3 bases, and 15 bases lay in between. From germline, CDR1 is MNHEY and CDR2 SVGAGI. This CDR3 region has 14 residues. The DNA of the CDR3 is TGTGCCACGGCACGGGTGCTGGCTAATGAAAAACTGTTTTTT. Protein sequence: CATARVLANEKLFF.

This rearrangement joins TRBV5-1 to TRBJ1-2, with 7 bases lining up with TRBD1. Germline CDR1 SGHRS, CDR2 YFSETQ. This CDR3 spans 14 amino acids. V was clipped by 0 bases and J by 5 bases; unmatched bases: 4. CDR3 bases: TGCGCCAGCAGCTTGGGAGACAGGGTATATGGCTACACCTTC. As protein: CASSLGDRVYGYTF.

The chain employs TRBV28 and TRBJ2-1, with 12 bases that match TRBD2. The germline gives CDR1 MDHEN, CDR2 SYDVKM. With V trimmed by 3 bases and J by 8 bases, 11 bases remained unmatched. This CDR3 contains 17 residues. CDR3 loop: CASSFPGLAGSSHEQFF. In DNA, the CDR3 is TGTGCCAGCAGTTTTCCGGGACTAGCGGGTTCCAGCCATGAGCAGTTCTTC.

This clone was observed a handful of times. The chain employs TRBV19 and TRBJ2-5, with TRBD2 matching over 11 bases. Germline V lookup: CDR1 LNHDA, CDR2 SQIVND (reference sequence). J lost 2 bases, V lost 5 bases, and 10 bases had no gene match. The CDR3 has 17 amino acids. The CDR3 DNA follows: TGTGCCAGTAGTTGGGGTGTGATAGCGGGGGGGCAAGAGACCCAGTACTTC. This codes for CASSWGVIAGGQETQYF.

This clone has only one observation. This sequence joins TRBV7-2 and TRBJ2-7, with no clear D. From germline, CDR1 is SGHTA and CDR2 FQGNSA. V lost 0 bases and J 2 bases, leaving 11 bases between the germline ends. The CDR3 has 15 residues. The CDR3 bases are TGTGCCAGCAGCTTAGCCCCCCACGCTACCTACGAGCAGTACTTC. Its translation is CASSLAPHATYEQYF.